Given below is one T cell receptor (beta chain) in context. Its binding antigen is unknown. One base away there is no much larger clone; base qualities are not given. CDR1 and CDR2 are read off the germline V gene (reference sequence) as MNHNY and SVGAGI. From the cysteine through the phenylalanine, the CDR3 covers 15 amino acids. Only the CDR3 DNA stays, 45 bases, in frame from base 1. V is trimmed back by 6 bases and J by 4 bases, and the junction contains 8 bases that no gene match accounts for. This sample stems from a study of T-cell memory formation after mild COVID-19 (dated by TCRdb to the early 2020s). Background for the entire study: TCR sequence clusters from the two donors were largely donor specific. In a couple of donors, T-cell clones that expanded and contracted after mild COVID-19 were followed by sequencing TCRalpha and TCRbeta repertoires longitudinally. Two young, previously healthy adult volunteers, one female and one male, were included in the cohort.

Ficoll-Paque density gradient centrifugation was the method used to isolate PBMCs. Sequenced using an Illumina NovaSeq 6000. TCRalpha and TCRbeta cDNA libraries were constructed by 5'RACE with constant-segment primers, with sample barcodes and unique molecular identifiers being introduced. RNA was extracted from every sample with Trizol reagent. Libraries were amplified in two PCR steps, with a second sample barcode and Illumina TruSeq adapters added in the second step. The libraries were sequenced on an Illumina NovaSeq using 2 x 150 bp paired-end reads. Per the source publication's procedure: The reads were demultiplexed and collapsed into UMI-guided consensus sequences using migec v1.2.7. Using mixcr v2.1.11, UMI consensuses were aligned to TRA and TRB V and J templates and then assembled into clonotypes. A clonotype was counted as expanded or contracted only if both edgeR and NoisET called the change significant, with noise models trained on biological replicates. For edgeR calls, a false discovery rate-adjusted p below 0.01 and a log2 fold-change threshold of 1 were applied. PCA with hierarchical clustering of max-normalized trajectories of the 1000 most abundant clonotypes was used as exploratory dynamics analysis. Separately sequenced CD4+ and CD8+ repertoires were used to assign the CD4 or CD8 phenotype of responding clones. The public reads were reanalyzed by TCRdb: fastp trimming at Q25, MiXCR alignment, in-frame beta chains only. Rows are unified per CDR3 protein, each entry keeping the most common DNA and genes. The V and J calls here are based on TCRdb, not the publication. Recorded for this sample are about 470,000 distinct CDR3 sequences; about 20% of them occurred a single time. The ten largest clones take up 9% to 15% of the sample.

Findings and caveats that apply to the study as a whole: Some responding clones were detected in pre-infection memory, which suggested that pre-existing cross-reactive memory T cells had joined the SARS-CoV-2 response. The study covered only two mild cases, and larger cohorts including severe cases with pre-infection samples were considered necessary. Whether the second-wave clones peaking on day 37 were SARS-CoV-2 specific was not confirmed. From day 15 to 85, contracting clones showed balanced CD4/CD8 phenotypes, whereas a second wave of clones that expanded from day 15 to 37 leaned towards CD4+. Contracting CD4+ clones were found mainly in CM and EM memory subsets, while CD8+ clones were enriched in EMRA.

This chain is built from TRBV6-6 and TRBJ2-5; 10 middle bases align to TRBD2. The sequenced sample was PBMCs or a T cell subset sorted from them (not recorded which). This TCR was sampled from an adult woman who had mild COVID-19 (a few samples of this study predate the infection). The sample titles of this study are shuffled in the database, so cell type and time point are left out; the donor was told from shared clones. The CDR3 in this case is CASSRILAGAETQYF. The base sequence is TGTGCCAGCAGCCGCATTCTAGCGGGGGCAGAGACCCAGTACTTC.